A single sample is the source of the 13 T cell receptor beta chains below, sequenced in a study of cytomegalovirus exposure and HLA in healthy donors. The PCR ran on 60 Vbeta and 13 Jbeta primers. TCRdb keeps only in-frame clones here, not all; method: immunoSEQ multiplex PCR. In total, the table holds roughly 75,000 clones. The sequencing input was PBMCs. The origin of the receptors is a boy younger than 18 in good health and CMV-seronegative.

V is TRBV5-5 and J is TRBJ2-2; TRBD1 matches 8 bases. Trimming removed 5 bases from V and 2 bases from J; junction bases left unmatched: 8. Germline CDR1 and CDR2: SGHKS and YYEKEE (reference sequence). The CDR3 is 16 amino acids. CDR3 protein: CASRSFGTGNTGELFF. The CDR3 DNA reads as TGTGCCAGCAGATCTTTCGGGACAGGCAACACCGGGGAGCTGTTTTTT.

The rearrangement links TRBV25-1 to TRBJ1-1; D gene uncertain. V shed 7 bases and J shed 4 bases, with 10 bases lying between them. The CDR3 contains 12 residues. Germline V CDR1 and CDR2: MGHDK, SYGVNS. For the CDR3, the DNA is TGTGCCAGCAACGGAGGGTCCACTGAAGCTTTCTTT. This sequence encodes CASNGGSTEAFF.

The rearrangement uses TRBV4-1 and TRBJ1-2, with D perhaps matching TRBD1 (5 bases). V lost 4 bases, J lost 6 bases, and 15 bases lay in between. This CDR3 has 14 residues. Germline CDR1 is MGHRA and CDR2 is YSYEKL. The CDR3 loop reads CASSPMGGLDGYTF. DNA for the CDR3: TGCGCCAGCAGCCCTATGGGGGGTTTAGATGGCTACACCTTC.

The chain recombines TRBV5-1 with TRBJ2-1, with TRBD2 matching over 11 bases. Looked up from germline, CDR1 is SGHRS and CDR2 is YFSETQ. The CDR3 is 18 amino acids. The J segment lost 0 bases and the V segment lost 3 bases, leaving 8 bases of the junction unmatched. The CDR3 coding sequence is TGCGCCAGCAGCTCGCGGACTAGCGGGTACGGCTCCTACAATGAGCAGTTCTTC. It specifies CASSSRTSGYGSYNEQFF.

V gene TRBV7-2 combines with J gene TRBJ2-3; 7 bases line up with TRBD2. From germline, CDR1 is SGHTA and CDR2 FQGNSA. Trimming at V came to 5 bases and at J to 1 base, leaving 6 bases not matched to a gene. The CDR3 length is 15 residues. CDR3 residues: CASSRSGVRTDTQYF. The CDR3 DNA reads TGTGCCAGCAGCCGAAGCGGGGTCCGCACAGATACGCAGTATTTT.

The chain couples TRBV2 to TRBJ2-7; 7 bases agree with TRBD1. This CDR3 contains 14 residues. Trimming removed 4 bases from V and 5 bases from J; junction bases left unmatched: 8. Germline values: CDR1 SNHLY, CDR2 FYNNEI. The CDR3: CASSAGTAVNEQYF. In DNA, the CDR3 is TGTGCCAGCAGTGCAGGGACAGCTGTTAACGAGCAGTACTTC.

This chain links TRBV7-9 with TRBJ2-2, with TRBD1 identical over 8 bases. This CDR3 comprises 16 residues. With 7 bases clipped from V and 1 base from J, the junction kept 8 bases outside the gene matches. Looked up from germline, CDR1 is SEHNR and CDR2 is FQNEAQ (reference sequence). The CDR3 sequence: CASTAPGQVNTGELFF. CDR3 coding DNA: TGTGCCAGCACCGCACCGGGACAGGTGAACACCGGGGAGCTGTTTTTT.

The CDR3 DNA sequence: TGTGCCAGCAGCTTGGCCGACAGTCCGGGCAACTATGGCTACACCTTC. It is translated as CASSLADSPGNYGYTF. The chain is built from TRBV5-4 and TRBJ1-2; possible D gene TRBD1, 5 bases. From germline, CDR1 is SGHNT and CDR2 YYREEE (reference sequence). The CDR3 consists of 16 residues. V lost 0 bases to trimming and J lost 2 bases, with 14 bases between them.

This chain's CDR3 is CASTTGNVGEQFF. CDR3 bases: TGTGCCAGCACGACAGGGAATGTAGGTGAGCAGTTCTTC. This chain joins TRBV25-1 and TRBJ2-1, with 7 bases lining up with TRBD1. CDR1 and CDR2 (germline): MGHDK, SYGVNS. The CDR3 runs to 13 residues. The V gene end was trimmed by 7 bases and the J gene end by 9 bases; junction bases not matched to a gene: 9.

This chain joins TRBV4-2 and TRBJ2-2; 8 nucleotides agree with TRBD2. The trim removed 2 bases at V and 7 bases at J, leaving 15 bases unmatched. Germline-derived CDR1 and CDR2 are LGHNA and YNFKEQ. There are 18 residues in the CDR3. In DNA, the CDR3 is TGTGCCAGCAGCCAACCAAAAAGGAATAGCGGGGCAAGCGGGGAGCTGTTTTTT. Translation: CASSQPKRNSGASGELFF.

The rearrangement links TRBV25-1 to TRBJ2-4, with D possibly TRBD2 on 5 matching bases. The germline gives CDR1 MGHDK, CDR2 SYGVNS. This CDR3 spans 16 amino acids. V was pared by 4 bases and J by 5 bases, with 18 bases between. The CDR3 DNA follows: TGTGCCAGCAGTGGAAGCGGTTATCTCCTCGAAAACATTCAGTACTTC. Protein product: CASSGSGYLLENIQYF. Full variable domain (outside the CDR3, taken from reference TRBV25-1 and TRBJ2-4): EADIYQTPRYLVIGTGKKITLECSQTMGHDKMYWYQQDPGMELHLIHYSYGVNSTEKGDLSSESTVSRIRTEHFPLTLESARPSHTSQYLCASSGSGYLLENIQYFGAGTRLSVL.

V usage is TRBV19 and J usage is TRBJ2-7; a weak D match, TRBD1 (7 bases). Trimming took 1 base from V and 7 from J, leaving 14 bases between them. The V gene's germline CDR1 is LNHDA and CDR2 SQIVND (reference sequence). The CDR3 covers 14 residues. CDR3 region: CASSIGPGGGEQYF. Here the CDR3 DNA reads TGTGCCAGTAGTATAGGGCCAGGGGGAGGTGAGCAGTACTTC.

The chain joins TRBV19 to TRBJ1-1, with D unresolved. Trimming pared 5 bases from V and 3 bases from J, leaving 10 bases between. This CDR3 is 13 amino acids long. Germline V gene lookup returns CDR1 LNHDA and CDR2 SQIVND (reference sequence). The CDR3, as DNA: TGTGCCAGTAGTTCCGGACTGCACACTGAAGCTTTCTTT. This translates into CASSSGLHTEAFF. The variable domain in full, with the rest retrieved from reference TRBV19 and TRBJ1-1, is DGGITQSPKYLFRKEGQNVTLSCEQNLNHDAMYWYRQDPGQGLRLIYYSQIVNDFQKGDIAEGYSVSREKKESFPLTVTSAQKNPTAFYLCASSSGLHTEAFFGQGTRLTVV.